The next 15 T cell receptor beta chains were all read from a single sample in a study of blood T cell repertoires in COVID-19. Assay used: immunoSEQ multiplex PCR; TCRdb lists only in-frame clones, some missing. The profile covers more than 95,000 clones, with roughly four fifths appearing a single time and 4% to 5.5% taken by the ten largest. Sequenced: peripheral blood. The receptors shown here come from a man between 60 and 75 years old with acute or convalescent COVID-19.

In DNA, the CDR3 is TGTGCCAGCAGCTTAGTCGGAACCACAGGGGGCCATGGCTACACCTTC. Translating it yields CASSLVGTTGGHGYTF. The rearrangement joins TRBV11-2 to TRBJ1-2; 9 nucleotides align to TRBD1. CDR1 SGHAT and CDR2 FQNNGV come from the germline V gene. The CDR3 runs 16 residues. The trim removed 1 base at V and 6 bases at J, leaving 9 bases unmatched.

The chain recombines TRBV6-5 with TRBJ2-7; possibly TRBD2 for D (7 bases). The CDR3 contains 13 residues. CDR1 is MNHEY, CDR2 SVGAGI, per germline. Trimming stripped 8 bases from V and 2 bases from J, with 13 bases between. Here the CDR3 DNA reads TGTGCCAGCCAGCGGGACACTGCCTACGAGCAGTACTTC. Its translation: CASQRDTAYEQYF.

The V call is TRBV19, the J call TRBJ2-7; D unresolved. Germline CDR1 LNHDA, CDR2 SQIVND (reference sequence). The CDR3 has 13 residues. The V end was cut by 4 bases, the J end by 2 bases, with 9 bases between. The CDR3 region is CASSTHETYEQYF. The CDR3 DNA sequence: TGTGCCAGTAGTACCCACGAGACCTACGAGCAGTACTTC. Together with reference TRBV19 and TRBJ2-7, the CDR3 gives the full variable domain: DGGITQSPKYLFRKEGQNVTLSCEQNLNHDAMYWYRQDPGQGLRLIYYSQIVNDFQKGDIAEGYSVSREKKESFPLTVTSAQKNPTAFYLCASSTHETYEQYFGPGTRLTVT.

The rearrangement uses TRBV5-1 and TRBJ2-5; TRBD1 matches at 9 bases. Germline CDR1 SGHRS, CDR2 YFSETQ. V shed 1 base and J 6 bases; nucleotides not matched to a gene: 4. There are 14 residues in the CDR3. CDR3 sequence (DNA): TGCGCCAGCAGCTTGTGGGACAGGGAAAAGACCCAGTACTTC. Its translation is CASSLWDREKTQYF.

This clone came up a few times. This rearrangement joins TRBV2 to TRBJ1-6; D gene ambiguous. Germline lookup yields CDR1 SNHLY and CDR2 FYNNEI. CDR3 size: 11 residues. V was shortened by 8 bases and J by 7 bases, with 6 bases between the two germline ends. This CDR3 reads CASALNSPLHF. Written as DNA, the CDR3 is TGTGCCAGCGCGTTAAATTCACCCCTCCACTTT.

This chain uses TRBV10-3 with TRBJ2-4; D possibly corresponds to TRBD1 (6 bases). Germline V gene sequence: CDR1 ENHRY, CDR2 SYGVKD. CDR3 size: 13 residues. V lost 3 bases, J lost 6 bases, and 9 bases lay in between. The CDR3 here is CAISDLDRNIQYF. In DNA, the CDR3 is TGTGCCATCAGTGACTTGGACAGAAACATTCAGTACTTC.

V and J are TRBV19 and TRBJ2-3; 10 bases line up with TRBD1. This CDR3 has 14 amino acids. V lost 10 bases and J lost 4; bases outside the gene matches: 8. Germline V gives CDR1 LNHDA, CDR2 SQIVND (reference sequence). The CDR3 nucleotides read TGTGCCACCAGAGGACAGGGGGGCGCAGATACGCAGTATTTT. Translated: CATRGQGGADTQYF.

The CDR3 DNA sequence: TGTGCCAGCACTACGACAGGGGCATATAATTCACCCCTCCACTTT. It yields the protein CASTTTGAYNSPLHF. This chain uses TRBV2 with TRBJ1-6, with 8 bases aligning to TRBD1. The CDR3 covers 15 residues. V lost 7 bases and J lost 4; bases outside the gene matches: 6. CDR1 SNHLY and CDR2 FYNNEI come from the germline V gene.

The table lists this clone with a count of one. The chain has TRBV5-1 and TRBJ2-5, with D unclear. The CDR3 loop spans 15 amino acids. Per the germline V gene, CDR1 is SGHRS and CDR2 is YFSETQ. The V and J ends lost 0 bases and 0 bases respectively, with 9 bases between them. In nucleotides, the CDR3 is TGCGCCAGCAGCTTGGCCGCAGGCGACCAAGAGACCCAGTACTTC. This translates into CASSLAAGDQETQYF.

The J gene is TRBJ2-2, the V gene TRBV5-1; 14 bases fit TRBD2. The junction had 3 bases not matched to a gene; V was cut back by 3 bases and J by 5 bases. CDR1 and CDR2 (germline): SGHRS, YFSETQ. This CDR3 has 16 residues. The CDR3 coding sequence is TGCGCCAGCAGCTCGACTAGCGGGAGGGGGACCGGGGAGCTGTTTTTT. Translated, it gives CASSSTSGRGTGELFF.

The chain joins TRBV5-8 to TRBJ1-2, with no clear D. V lost 1 base and J 1 base, leaving 5 bases between the germline ends. This CDR3 has 13 residues. Germline values: CDR1 SGHTS, CDR2 YDEGEE. The CDR3, as DNA: TGTGCCAGCAGCTTGTACAGTAACTATGGCTACACCTTC. This gives the protein CASSLYSNYGYTF.

This clone was detected a few times. The CDR3 is CASSLGQDSPLHF. CDR3 sequence (DNA): TGTGCCAGCAGCTTAGGGCAAGATTCACCCCTCCACTTT. V usage is TRBV7-9 and J usage is TRBJ1-6; unclear D gene. The V end was cut by 1 base, the J end by 8 bases, with 6 bases between. The CDR3 is 13 residues long. Germline CDR1 SEHNR, CDR2 FQNEAQ (reference sequence). The whole variable domain, remainder taken from reference TRBV7-9 and TRBJ1-6, is DTGVSQNPRHKITKRGQNVTFRCDPISEHNRLYWYRQTLGQGPEFLTYFQNEAQLEKSRLLSDRFSAERPKGSFSTLEIQRTEQGDSAMYLCASSLGQDSPLHFGNGTRLTVT.

The gene calls are TRBV28 and TRBJ2-7, with D perhaps matching TRBD2 (5 bases). Germline lookup yields CDR1 MDHEN and CDR2 SYDVKM. The CDR3 covers 15 residues. The V end lost 5 bases, the J end lost 0 bases, and 14 bases lay between the germline ends. CDR3 nucleotides: TGTGCCAGCAGTCCCCGGACGGGGAGCTCCTACGAGCAGTACTTC. It yields the protein CASSPRTGSSYEQYF.

The chain uses TRBV5-1 and TRBJ2-7; 11 nucleotides line up with TRBD2. V dropped 2 bases and J dropped 1; count of bases not matched to a gene: 8. The CDR3 contains 17 residues. Germline lookup yields CDR1 SGHRS and CDR2 YFSETQ. Here the CDR3 DNA reads TGCGCCAGCAGCTTTACTACCGGGACTAGCGGATCCTACGAGCAGTACTTC. Translating gives CASSFTTGTSGSYEQYF.

The CDR3 region is CASSTQGAHSPLHF. CDR3 bases: TGTGCCAGTAGCACGCAGGGGGCGCATTCACCCCTCCACTTT. The chain joins TRBV19 to TRBJ1-6; 8 bases map to TRBD1. This CDR3 has 14 amino acids. Germline V gene data show CDR1 as LNHDA and CDR2 as SQIVND (reference sequence). Trimming cost V 6 bases and J 8 bases; bases outside gene matches: 6. The variable domain in full, with the rest retrieved from reference TRBV19 and TRBJ1-6, is DGGITQSPKYLFRKEGQNVTLSCEQNLNHDAMYWYRQDPGQGLRLIYYSQIVNDFQKGDIAEGYSVSREKKESFPLTVTSAQKNPTAFYLCASSTQGAHSPLHFGNGTRLTVT.